The clone carrying this TCR beta chain showed up many times. This specimen belongs to a study of Graves' ophthalmopathy and Graves' hyperthyroidism. If patients had other autoimmune diseases, uncontrolled infections, pregnancy or lactation, they were excluded. Amplified material comprised TCR beta CDR3 regions derived from RNA transcripts. First-round RT-PCR employed HTBI primers, with a second-round multiplex PCR after it. TCRdb reprocessed the multiplex PCR reads with MiXCR, giving one entry per CDR3 protein. The sample carries 300,000 to 400,000 distinct CDR3 sequences, roughly a sixth recorded once. CDR3 length equals 15 residues. J gave up 5 bases and V 3 bases, and 7 bases lay outside the gene matches. The germline gives CDR1 SGHRS, CDR2 YFSETQ.

This receptor was obtained from an adult woman with stable Graves' hyperthyroidism. The chain is built from TRBV5-1 and TRBJ1-5, with TRBD1 matching 8 bases. The source material was peripheral blood. For the CDR3, the DNA is TGCGCCAGCAGCTCGACAGGGGAGGGGTATCAGCCCCAGCATTTT. As protein: CASSSTGEGYQPQHF.